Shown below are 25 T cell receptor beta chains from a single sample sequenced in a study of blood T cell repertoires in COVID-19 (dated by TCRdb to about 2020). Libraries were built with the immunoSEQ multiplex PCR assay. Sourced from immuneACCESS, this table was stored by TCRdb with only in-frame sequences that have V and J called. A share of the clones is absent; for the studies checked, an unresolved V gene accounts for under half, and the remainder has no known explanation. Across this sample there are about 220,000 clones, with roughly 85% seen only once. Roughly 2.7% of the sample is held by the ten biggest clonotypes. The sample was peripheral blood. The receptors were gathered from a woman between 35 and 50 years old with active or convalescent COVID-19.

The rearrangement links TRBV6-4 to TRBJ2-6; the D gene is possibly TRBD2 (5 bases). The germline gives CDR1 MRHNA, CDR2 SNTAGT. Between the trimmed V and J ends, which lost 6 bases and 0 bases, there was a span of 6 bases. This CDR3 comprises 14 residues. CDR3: CASSRDSGANVLTF. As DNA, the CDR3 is TGTGCCAGCAGCCGGGACTCTGGGGCCAACGTCCTGACTTTC.

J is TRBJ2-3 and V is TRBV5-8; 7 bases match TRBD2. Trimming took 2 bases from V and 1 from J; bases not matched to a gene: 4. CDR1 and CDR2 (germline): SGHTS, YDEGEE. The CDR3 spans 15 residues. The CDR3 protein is CASSFRAGRTDTQYF. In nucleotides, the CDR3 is TGTGCCAGCAGCTTTAGAGCGGGGCGCACAGATACGCAGTATTTT.

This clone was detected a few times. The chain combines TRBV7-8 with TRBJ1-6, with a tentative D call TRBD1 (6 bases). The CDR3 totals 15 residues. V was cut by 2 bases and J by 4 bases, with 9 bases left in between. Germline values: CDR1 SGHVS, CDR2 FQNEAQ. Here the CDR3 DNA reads TGTGCCAGCAGCTTACTCGGACAGTATAATTCACCCCTCCACTTT. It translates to CASSLLGQYNSPLHF.

This CDR3 reads CASSFDLFYNEQYF. CDR3 nucleotide sequence: TGTGCCAGCAGCTTCGATCTATTCTATAACGAGCAGTACTTC. V is TRBV3-1 (or the pseudogene TRBV3-2) and J is TRBJ2-7; unclear D gene. V shed 5 bases and J shed 5 bases, with 16 bases lying between them. The CDR3 totals 14 residues. Germline-derived CDR1 and CDR2 are LGHDT and YNNKEL (reference sequence).

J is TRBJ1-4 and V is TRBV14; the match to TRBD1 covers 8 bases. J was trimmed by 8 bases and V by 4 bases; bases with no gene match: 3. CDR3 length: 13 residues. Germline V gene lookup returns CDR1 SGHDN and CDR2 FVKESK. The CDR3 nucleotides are TGTGCCAGCAGCCTGCCAGGGGGCGAAAAACTGTTTTTT. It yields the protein CASSLPGGEKLFF.

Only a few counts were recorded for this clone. CDR3: CASSQGSGLAREQYF. For the CDR3, the DNA is TGTGCCAGCAGCCAAGGCTCGGGACTAGCGAGGGAGCAGTACTTC. The chain joins TRBV4-2 to TRBJ2-7; 10 bases are a match to TRBD2. Unmatched junction bases numbered 7, after V lost 1 base and J lost 7 bases. Per germline, CDR1 LGHNA and CDR2 YNFKEQ. The CDR3 covers 15 residues.

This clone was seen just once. The CDR3 nucleotides read TGTGCCTGGAGTGCCCTAAACAGGGAAAACACCATATATTTT. This sequence encodes CAWSALNRENTIYF. The chain has TRBV30 and TRBJ1-3; TRBD1 might be the D (6 bases). V lost 1 base and J lost 6, with 13 bases in between. Looked up from germline, CDR1 is GTSNPN and CDR2 is SVGIG (reference sequence). The CDR3 extends over 14 amino acids. The whole variable domain, filled in from reference TRBV30 and TRBJ1-3, reads SQTIHQWPATLVQPVGSPLSLECTVEGTSNPNLYWYRQAAGRGLQLLFYSVGIGQISSEVPQNLSASRPQDRQFILSSKKLLLSDSGFYLCAWSALNRENTIYFGEGSWLTVV.

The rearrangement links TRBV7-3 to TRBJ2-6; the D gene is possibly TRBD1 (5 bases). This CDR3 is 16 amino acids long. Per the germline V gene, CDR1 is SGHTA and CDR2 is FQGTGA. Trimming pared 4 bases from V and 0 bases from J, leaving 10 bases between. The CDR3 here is CASSSQGSSGANVLTF. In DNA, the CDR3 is TGTGCCAGCAGCTCTCAGGGTTCCTCTGGGGCCAACGTCCTGACTTTC. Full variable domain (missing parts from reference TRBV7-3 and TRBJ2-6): GAGVSQTPSNKVTEKGKYVELRCDPISGHTALYWYRQSLGQGPEFLIYFQGTGAADDSGLPNDRFFAVRPEGSVSTLKIQRTERGDSAVYLCASSSQGSSGANVLTFGAGSRLTVL.

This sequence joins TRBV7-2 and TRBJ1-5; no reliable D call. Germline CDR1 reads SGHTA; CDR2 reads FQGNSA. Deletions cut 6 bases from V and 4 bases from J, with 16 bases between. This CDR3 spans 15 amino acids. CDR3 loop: CASSPRSGGNQPQHF. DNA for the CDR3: TGTGCCAGCAGTCCCCGGTCGGGTGGAAATCAGCCCCAGCATTTT. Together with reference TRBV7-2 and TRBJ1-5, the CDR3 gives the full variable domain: GAGVSQSPSNKVTEKGKDVELRCDPISGHTALYWYRQSLGQGLEFLIYFQGNSAPDKSGLPSDRFSAERTGGSVSTLTIQRTQQEDSAVYLCASSPRSGGNQPQHFGDGTRLSIL.

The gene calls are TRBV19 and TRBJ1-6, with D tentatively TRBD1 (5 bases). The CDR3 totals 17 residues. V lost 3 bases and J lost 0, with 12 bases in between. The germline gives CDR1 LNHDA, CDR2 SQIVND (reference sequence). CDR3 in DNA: TGTGCCAGTAGTATGCGACAGTACCGCTCCTATAATTCACCCCTCCACTTT. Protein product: CASSMRQYRSYNSPLHF.

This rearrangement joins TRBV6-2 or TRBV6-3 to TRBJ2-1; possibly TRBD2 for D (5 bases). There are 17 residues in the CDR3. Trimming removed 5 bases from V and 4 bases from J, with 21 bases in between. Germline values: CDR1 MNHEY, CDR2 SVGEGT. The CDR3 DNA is TGTGCCAGCAGTACCGATCGGAGCGGAGAACGGTACAATGAGCAGTTCTTC. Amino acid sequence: CASSTDRSGERYNEQFF.

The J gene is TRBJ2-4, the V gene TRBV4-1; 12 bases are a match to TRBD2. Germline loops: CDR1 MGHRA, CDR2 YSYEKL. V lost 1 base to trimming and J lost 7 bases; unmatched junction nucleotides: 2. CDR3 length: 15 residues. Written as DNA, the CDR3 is TGCGCCAGCAGCCAAGGGGGACTAGCGGGCAACATTCAGTACTTC. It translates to CASSQGGLAGNIQYF.

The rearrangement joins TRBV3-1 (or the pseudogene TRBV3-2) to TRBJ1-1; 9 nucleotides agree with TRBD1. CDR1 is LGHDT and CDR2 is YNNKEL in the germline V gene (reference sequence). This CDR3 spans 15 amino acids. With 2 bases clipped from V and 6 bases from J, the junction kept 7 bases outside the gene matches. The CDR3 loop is CASSQPGTGLAEAFF. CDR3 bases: TGTGCCAGCAGCCAACCGGGGACAGGGTTAGCTGAAGCTTTCTTT.

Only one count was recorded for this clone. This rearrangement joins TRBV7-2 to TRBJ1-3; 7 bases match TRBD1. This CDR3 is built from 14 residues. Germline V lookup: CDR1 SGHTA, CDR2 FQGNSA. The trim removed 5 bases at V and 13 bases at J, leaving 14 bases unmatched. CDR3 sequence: CASSVRTEPQGIYF. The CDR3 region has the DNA TGTGCCAGCAGCGTAAGGACAGAGCCACAGGGGATATATTTT.

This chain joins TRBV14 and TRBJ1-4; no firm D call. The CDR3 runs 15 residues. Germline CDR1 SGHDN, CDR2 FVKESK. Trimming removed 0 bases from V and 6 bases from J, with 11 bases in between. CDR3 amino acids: CASSQESYLDEKLFF. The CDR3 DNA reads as TGTGCCAGCAGCCAAGAGAGCTACTTGGATGAAAAACTGTTTTTT.

The CDR3: CASSYSGQGFFDTQYF. The CDR3 DNA reads TGTGCCAGCAGTTACTCGGGACAGGGATTTTTCGATACGCAGTATTTT. The chain has TRBV6-5 and TRBJ2-3, with 9 bases fitting TRBD1. Germline values: CDR1 MNHEY, CDR2 SVGAGI. The CDR3 has 16 residues. V dropped 0 bases and J dropped 6; count of bases not matched to a gene: 7.

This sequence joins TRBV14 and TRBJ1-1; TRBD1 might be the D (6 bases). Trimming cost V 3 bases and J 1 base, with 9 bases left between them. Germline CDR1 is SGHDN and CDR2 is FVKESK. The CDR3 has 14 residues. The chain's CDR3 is CASSQRGGNTEAFF. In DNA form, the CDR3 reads TGTGCCAGCAGCCAGAGAGGGGGGAACACTGAAGCTTTCTTT.

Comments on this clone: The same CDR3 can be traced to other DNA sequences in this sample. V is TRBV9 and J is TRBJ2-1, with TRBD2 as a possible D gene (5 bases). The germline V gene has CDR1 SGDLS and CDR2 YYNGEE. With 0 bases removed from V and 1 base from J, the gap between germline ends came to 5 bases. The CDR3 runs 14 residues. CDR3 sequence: CASSVAGSYNEQFF. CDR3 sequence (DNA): TGTGCCAGCAGCGTAGCGGGGTCCTACAATGAGCAGTTCTTC. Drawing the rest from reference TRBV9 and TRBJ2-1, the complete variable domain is DSGVTQTPKHLITATGQRVTLRCSPRSGDLSVYWYQQSLDQGLQFLIQYYNGEERAKGNILERFSAQQFPDLHSELNLSSLELGDSALYFCASSVAGSYNEQFFGPGTRLTVL.

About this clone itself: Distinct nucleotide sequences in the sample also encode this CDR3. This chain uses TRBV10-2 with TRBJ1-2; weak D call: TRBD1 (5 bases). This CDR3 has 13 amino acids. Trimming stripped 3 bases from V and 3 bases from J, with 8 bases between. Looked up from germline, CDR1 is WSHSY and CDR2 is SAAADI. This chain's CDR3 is CASSDTGDYGYTF. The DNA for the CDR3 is TGCGCCAGCAGTGACACAGGCGACTATGGCTACACCTTC.

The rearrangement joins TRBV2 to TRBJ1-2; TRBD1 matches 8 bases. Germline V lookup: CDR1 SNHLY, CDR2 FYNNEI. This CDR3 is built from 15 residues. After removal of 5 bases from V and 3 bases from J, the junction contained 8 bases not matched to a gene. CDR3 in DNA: TGTGCCAGCAGTACAGGACAGGGTTGGTACTATGGCTACACCTTC. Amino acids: CASSTGQGWYYGYTF.

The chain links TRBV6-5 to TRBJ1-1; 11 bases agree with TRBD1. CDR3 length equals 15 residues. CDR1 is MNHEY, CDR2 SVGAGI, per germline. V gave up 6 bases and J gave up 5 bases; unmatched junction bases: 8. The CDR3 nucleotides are TGTGCCAGCAGCGGACAGGGGGCAGGGGTGACTGAAGCTTTCTTT. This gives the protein CASSGQGAGVTEAFF.

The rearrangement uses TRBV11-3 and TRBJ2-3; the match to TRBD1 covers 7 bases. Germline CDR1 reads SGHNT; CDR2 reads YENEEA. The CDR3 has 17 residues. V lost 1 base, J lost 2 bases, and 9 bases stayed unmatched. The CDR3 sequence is CASSLGAGGPHTDTQYF. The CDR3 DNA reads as TGTGCCAGCAGCTTAGGGGCAGGGGGTCCCCACACAGATACGCAGTATTTT.

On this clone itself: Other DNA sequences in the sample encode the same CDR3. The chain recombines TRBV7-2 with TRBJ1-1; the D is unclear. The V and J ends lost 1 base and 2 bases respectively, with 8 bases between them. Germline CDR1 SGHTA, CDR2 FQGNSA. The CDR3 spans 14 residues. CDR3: CASSLGQANTEAFF. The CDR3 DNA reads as TGTGCCAGCAGCTTAGGCCAGGCCAACACTGAAGCTTTCTTT.

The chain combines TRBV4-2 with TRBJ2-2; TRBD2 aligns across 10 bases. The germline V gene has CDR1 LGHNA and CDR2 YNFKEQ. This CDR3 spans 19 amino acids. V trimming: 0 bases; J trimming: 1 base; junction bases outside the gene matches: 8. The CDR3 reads CASSQDPLLAGWNTGELFF. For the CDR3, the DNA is TGTGCCAGCAGCCAAGACCCTCTACTAGCGGGATGGAACACCGGGGAGCTGTTTTTT.

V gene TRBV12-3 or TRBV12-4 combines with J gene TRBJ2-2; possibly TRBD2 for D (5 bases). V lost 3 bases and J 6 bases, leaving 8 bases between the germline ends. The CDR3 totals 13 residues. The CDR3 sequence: CASSFSSAGELFF. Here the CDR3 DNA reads TGTGCCAGCAGTTTTAGTAGCGCCGGGGAGCTGTTTTTT.